The 18 T cell receptor beta chains presented below share a single source sample, sequenced in a study of molecular identifiers for immune sequencing clone quantification. TCRdb fed the PCR reads into MiXCR, producing one record per CDR3 protein. The sample includes approximately 54,000 distinct CDR3 sequences, around 25% of them seen just once. The sample was naive CD8+ T cells from blood, with Jurkat cell RNA spiked in. The subset was: FACS-sorted CD8+CD4-CCR7+CD45RA+ naive T cells. All receptors come from a human donor in good health. Some libraries in this study had Jurkat cell RNA spiked in.

This clonotype came up a few times. Being one base from a much bigger clone, this may be a read error. The V gene is TRBV3-1, the J gene TRBJ1-5, with D hard to call. Germline CDR1 reads LGHDT; CDR2 reads YNNKEL (reference sequence). This CDR3 has 14 residues. Deletions cut 1 base from V and 3 bases from J, with 7 bases between. This CDR3 reads CASSQGPNNQPQHF. The CDR3 DNA is TGTGCCAGCAGCCAAGGGCCTAACAATCAGCCCCAGCATTTT.

This clonotype turned up a few times. The genes are TRBV11-2 and TRBJ2-5; 7 bases match TRBD2. The CDR3 is made up of 15 amino acids. Trimming at V came to 5 bases and at J to 8 bases, leaving 14 bases not matched to a gene. Germline V lookup: CDR1 SGHAT, CDR2 FQNNGV. The CDR3 here is CASSIGAGPRETQYF. CDR3 sequence (DNA): TGTGCCAGCAGCATCGGAGCGGGACCCCGGGAAACCCAGTACTTC.

This clonotype was detected ten times or more. V is TRBV13 and J is TRBJ2-7; D might be TRBD1 or TRBD2, each matching 5 bases. Germline lookup yields CDR1 PRHDT and CDR2 FYEKMQ (reference sequence). Trimming removed 4 bases at V and 4 bases at J, with 11 bases between. The length of the CDR3 is 13 residues. The CDR3 sequence is CASSSRDGYEQYF. CDR3 coding DNA: TGTGCCAGCAGCTCCCGGGACGGGTACGAGCAGTACTTC. Full variable domain (outside the CDR3, taken from reference TRBV13 and TRBJ2-7): AAGVIQSPRHLIKEKRETATLKCYPIPRHDTVYWYQQGPGQDPQFLISFYEKMQSDKGSIPDRFSAQQFSDYHSELNMSSLELGDSALYFCASSSRDGYEQYFGPGTRLTVT.

This clonotype was detected only a few times. Just one base apart from a much larger clone, this may be a read error. This sequence joins TRBV7-9 and TRBJ2-3; D remains unclear. The length of the CDR3 is 18 residues. The germline V gene has CDR1 SEHNR and CDR2 FQNEAQ (reference sequence). V was cut by 2 bases and J by 0 bases, with 18 bases left in between. The CDR3 bases are TGTGCCAGCAGCTTAACGCACAACAGCTACCTTAGCACAGATACGCAGTATTTT. Translated, it gives CASSLTHNSYLSTDTQYF.

In its sample, this clonotype was seen many times. The rearrangement uses TRBV6-2 or TRBV6-3 and TRBJ2-7, with TRBD2 identical over 9 bases. The CDR3 extends over 15 amino acids. J lost 2 bases, V lost 2 bases, and 4 bases had no gene match. In germline, CDR1 is MNHEY, CDR2 SVGEGT. For the CDR3, the DNA is TGTGCCAGCAGTTACCCCGGACTAGCGACCTACGAGCAGTACTTC. It codes for CASSYPGLATYEQYF.

This clonotype was seen ten or more times. The chain is built from TRBV4-1 and TRBJ2-7; D may be TRBD2 (5 bases). Germline V gene sequence: CDR1 MGHRA, CDR2 YSYEKL. This CDR3 region has 14 residues. Trimming took off 1 base at V and 2 bases at J, with 9 bases between the two ends. The CDR3 protein is CASSQGTAAYEQYF. CDR3 bases: TGCGCCAGCAGCCAAGGAACAGCGGCCTACGAGCAGTACTTC.

Regarding this clonotype: A clone one base away is much larger, so this may be a read error. V is TRBV6-2 or TRBV6-3 and J is TRBJ2-3; the match to TRBD2 covers 9 bases. Germline V gene data show CDR1 as MNHEY and CDR2 as SVGEGT. The CDR3 totals 14 residues. V lost 7 bases to trimming and J lost 10 bases; unmatched junction nucleotides: 12. CDR3 sequence: CASIGGRASDAQYF. CDR3 sequence (DNA): TGTGCCAGCATCGGCGGGAGGGCCTCCGATGCGCAGTATTTT.

This clonotype was recorded many times. This chain connects TRBV5-5 to TRBJ1-1; 7 bases are a match to TRBD1. Germline trimming cut 0 bases from V and 6 bases from J; bases unmatched to any gene: 8. Germline V gene sequence: CDR1 SGHKS, CDR2 YYEKEE (reference sequence). The CDR3 totals 15 residues. The CDR3 loop reads CASSLATGHGAEAFF. CDR3 in DNA: TGTGCCAGCAGCTTGGCGACAGGGCACGGGGCTGAAGCTTTCTTT.

This clonotype occurred many times. V usage is TRBV4-3 and J usage is TRBJ2-3; TRBD2 matches 9 bases. CDR3 length: 16 residues. Trimming took 0 bases from V and 8 from J; bases not matched to a gene: 9. Germline-derived CDR1 and CDR2 are LGHNA and YSLEER. The CDR3 loop reads CASSQDWQGRGGTQYF. Written as DNA, the CDR3 is TGCGCCAGCAGCCAAGATTGGCAAGGGCGGGGGGGTACGCAGTATTTT.

In the case of this clonotype: A much larger clone is a single base away; this may be a read error. The J gene is TRBJ2-1, the V gene TRBV29-1; possible D gene TRBD2, 7 bases. Germline V gene sequence: CDR1 SQVTM, CDR2 ANQGSEA. This CDR3 is 16 amino acids long. The CDR3 bases are TGCAGCGTTAATAGGGGGAGGCGGGAGACCTACAGTGAGCAGTTCTTC. It is translated as CSVNRGRRETYSEQFF.

This clonotype has a handful of counts. V is TRBV24-1 and J is TRBJ2-1, with D maybe TRBD1 (6 bases). Trimming removed 2 bases from V and 2 bases from J, with 6 bases in between. This CDR3 has 14 residues. Germline V gene lookup returns CDR1 KGHDR and CDR2 SFDVKD. Here the CDR3 reads CATSDWTAYNEQFF. In DNA form, the CDR3 reads TGTGCCACCAGTGATTGGACAGCCTACAATGAGCAGTTCTTC.

For this clonotype: Compared with germline, one end of the junction differs, possibly owing to a read error. The V and J genes are TRBV4-3 and TRBJ1-6; D not certain. Per the germline V gene, CDR1 is LGHNA and CDR2 is YSLEER. The CDR3 runs 16 residues. The CDR3 here is CASRQDKGTANSPLHF. In DNA, the CDR3 is TGCGCCAGCCGCCAAGATAAAGGTACAGCTAATTCACCCCTCCACTTT.

About this clonotype: A much larger clone differs from this one at a single base, so this may be a read error. V and J are TRBV9 and TRBJ2-7, with D hard to call. Germline V gene sequence: CDR1 SGDLS, CDR2 YYNGEE. There are 13 residues in the CDR3. This CDR3 reads CAGSVSVRDEQYF. CDR3 sequence (DNA): TGTGCCGGCAGCGTGTCGGTCCGGGACGAGCAGTACTTC.

In its sample, this clonotype was seen many times. The chain uses TRBV12-3 or TRBV12-4 and TRBJ1-1; D call uncertain. V lost 2 bases and J lost 2, with 9 bases in between. This CDR3 spans 14 amino acids. The CDR3 region is CASSLTDSNTEAFF. In DNA form, the CDR3 reads TGTGCCAGCAGTTTAACGGATTCCAACACTGAAGCTTTCTTT.

Ten or more counts support this clonotype. V and J are TRBV30 and TRBJ2-7; D possibly uses TRBD1 or TRBD2 (6 bases each). CDR3 length: 14 residues. The V gene's germline CDR1 is GTSNPN and CDR2 SVGIG (reference sequence). V was clipped by 5 bases and J by 7 bases, with 21 bases between them. The CDR3 spells CAWGAGHRIWEQYF. The CDR3 region has the DNA TGTGCCTGGGGCGCGGGACACCGAATTTGGGAGCAGTACTTC.

The rearrangement uses TRBV6-2 or TRBV6-3 and TRBJ2-2, with D perhaps being TRBD1 or TRBD2 (5 bases each). The germline gives CDR1 MNHEY, CDR2 SVGEGT. The CDR3 runs to 15 residues. The V gene lost 3 bases and the J gene lost 4 bases, with 12 bases spanning the gap. CDR3 DNA sequence: TGTGCCAGCAGTTATGTCCCGGGGACCACCGGGGAGCTGTTTTTT. Protein product: CASSYVPGTTGELFF.

V usage is TRBV7-9 and J usage is TRBJ2-3; TRBD2 agrees at 13 bases. V shed 6 bases, J shed 6 bases, and the junction held 15 bases outside the gene matches. Germline loops: CDR1 SEHNR, CDR2 FQNEAQ (reference sequence). The CDR3 is 18 residues long. In nucleotides, the CDR3 is TGTGCCAGCAGACCTCCCCGCGGGACTAGCGGGAATGAGGATACGCAGTATTTT. This translates into CASRPPRGTSGNEDTQYF.

At least ten counts were recorded for this clonotype. The CDR3 sequence: CASSFSGGGGRHGNQPQHF. The CDR3 DNA follows: TGTGCCAGCAGTTTTTCCGGTGGCGGGGGGCGCCACGGCAATCAGCCCCAGCATTTT. V and J are TRBV27 and TRBJ1-5; D is possibly TRBD1 (6 bases). V lost 3 bases to trimming and J lost 2 bases, with 23 bases between them. This CDR3 comprises 19 residues. Germline CDR1 MNHEY, CDR2 SMNVEV (reference sequence).